Given below is one T cell receptor (beta chain) in context. The data were obtained in a study of blood T cell repertoires in COVID-19. Study-wide context: T cells, B-cell-depleted T cells, or PBMCs supplied cDNA or gDNA.

Source study methods: Amplification of reference gene primers was used by the study to estimate nucleated cell counts. TCRdb's copy holds only in-frame clones and misses some; the assay was immunoSEQ multiplex PCR. D and trimming were read from the DNA, whereas the V and J calls and clone size are those reported in that table. Of 70,000 to 80,000 clones in the sample, approximately 90% are singletons; the top ten hold 4.8%. The TCR sequence derives from a woman aged 55 to 70 with active COVID-19. Sequencing input: peripheral blood.

The CDR3 coding sequence is TGTGCCAGCAGCCCCCAACTAGCGGGCGGCTCAGATACGCAGTATTTT. This translates into CASSPQLAGGSDTQYF. The gene calls are TRBV9 and TRBJ2-3; 9 nucleotides match TRBD2. The germline V gene has CDR1 SGDLS and CDR2 YYNGEE. This CDR3 contains 16 residues. V lost 4 bases and J lost 4; bases outside the gene matches: 10. The whole variable domain, remainder taken from reference TRBV9 and TRBJ2-3, is DSGVTQTPKHLITATGQRVTLRCSPRSGDLSVYWYQQSLDQGLQFLIQYYNGEERAKGNILERFSAQQFPDLHSELNLSSLELGDSALYFCASSPQLAGGSDTQYFGPGTRLTVL.